This entry lists 23 T cell receptor beta chains sequenced from one sample in a study of early T cells in non-severe SARS-CoV-2 infection. One entry per CDR3 protein, called by TCRdb with MiXCR from the 5' RACE reads. This repertoire shows approximately 48,000 distinct CDR3 sequences, about 9.3% found once; its top ten account for about 16%. Sample: whole blood. Receptor source: an adult who was a healthcare worker with PCR-confirmed SARS-CoV-2 infection or an uninfected control (not recorded which).

This clonotype occurred a few times. The V and J genes are TRBV12-3 or TRBV12-4 and TRBJ1-5; unclear D gene. The CDR3 consists of 12 residues. V gave up 3 bases and J gave up 9 bases, with 9 bases separating them. CDR3 in DNA: TGTGCCAGCAGTTTTGAGAGTAGGCCCCAGCATTTT. Residues: CASSFESRPQHF.

Ten or more counts support this clonotype. The genes are TRBV5-4 and TRBJ2-2; D may be TRBD1 (5 bases). CDR1 is SGHNT and CDR2 is YYREEE in the germline V gene (reference sequence). Deletions cut 4 bases from V and 4 bases from J, with 17 bases between. This CDR3 is built from 16 residues. The CDR3 sequence: CASSTFFGHLTGELFF. The CDR3 bases are TGTGCCAGCAGCACCTTCTTCGGACACCTCACCGGGGAGCTGTTTTTT. Using reference TRBV5-4 and TRBJ2-2 for the parts outside the CDR3, the full variable domain is ETGVTQSPTHLIKTRGQQVTLRCSSQSGHNTVSWYQQALGQGPQFIFQYYREEENGRGNFPPRFSGLQFPNYSSELNVNALELDDSALYLCASSTFFGHLTGELFFGEGSRLTVL.

This clonotype has ten or more counts. The genes are TRBV2 and TRBJ2-7; a possible D gene is TRBD1 (6 bases). This CDR3 contains 15 residues. V dropped 2 bases and J dropped 0 bases, with 11 bases sitting between them. CDR1 and CDR2 from the germline V gene are SNHLY and FYNNEI. The DNA for the CDR3 is TGTGCCAGCAGTGAACGGGACACCTACTCCTACGAGCAGTACTTC. Protein: CASSERDTYSYEQYF.

The rearrangement links TRBV7-2 to TRBJ2-5, with D possibly being TRBD2 (5 bases). The V and J ends lost 4 bases and 10 bases respectively, with 10 bases between them. The CDR3 runs to 11 residues. Germline V gene data show CDR1 as SGHTA and CDR2 as FQGNSA. Here the CDR3 reads CASSWQSGQYF. The DNA for the CDR3 is TGTGCCAGCAGCTGGCAGAGCGGCCAGTACTTC.

V is TRBV6-1 and J is TRBJ2-7; D possibly matches TRBD1 or TRBD2 (5 bases each). CDR1 is MNHNS and CDR2 is SASEGT in the germline V gene. The CDR3 runs to 13 residues. V lost 2 bases and J 6 bases, leaving 11 bases between the germline ends. CDR3 sequence reads: CASSESPGTEQYF. CDR3 nucleotide sequence: TGTGCCAGCAGTGAATCCCCAGGGACCGAGCAGTACTTC.

This clonotype occurred many times. This chain uses TRBV7-2 with TRBJ1-4; tentatively, D is TRBD1 (6 bases). CDR1 and CDR2 (germline): SGHTA, FQGNSA. The CDR3 totals 14 residues. V shed 5 bases and J shed 8 bases, with 15 bases lying between them. CDR3 DNA sequence: TGTGCCAGCAGCATCGACAGGCGAGGGGAAAAACTGTTTTTT. Translated: CASSIDRRGEKLFF.

The V call is TRBV30, the J call TRBJ1-1; tentative D call: TRBD1 (5 bases). V lost 4 bases, J lost 1 base, and 13 bases lay in between. Germline-derived CDR1 and CDR2 are GTSNPN and SVGIG (reference sequence). CDR3 length equals 14 residues. DNA of the CDR3: TGTGCCTGGAAGTCGGGACTCGGGAACACTGAAGCTTTCTTT. Translating it yields CAWKSGLGNTEAFF.

This clonotype was found many times. V gene TRBV9 combines with J gene TRBJ2-6, with 12 nucleotides matching TRBD1. CDR3 size: 18 residues. With 0 bases clipped from V and 4 bases from J, the junction kept 5 bases outside the gene matches. Germline V gene data show CDR1 as SGDLS and CDR2 as YYNGEE. The CDR3 DNA is TGTGCCAGCAGCGTAGGGGACAGGGGGCTAAGAGGGGCCAACGTCCTGACTTTC. It translates to CASSVGDRGLRGANVLTF.

The chain joins TRBV4-3 to TRBJ2-7; D unclear. The V gene lost 1 base and the J gene lost 3 bases, with 7 bases spanning the gap. The germline V gene encodes CDR1 LGHNA and CDR2 YSLEER. The CDR3 runs to 13 residues. The CDR3 is CASSQGLDYEQYF. CDR3 nucleotides: TGCGCCAGCAGCCAAGGGCTAGACTACGAGCAGTACTTC.

This clonotype has at least ten counts. The chain links TRBV7-2 to TRBJ2-5, with D perhaps matching TRBD2 (5 bases). CDR1 and CDR2 (germline): SGHTA, FQGNSA. The CDR3 contains 16 residues. Trimming stripped 1 base from V and 1 base from J, with 13 bases between. CDR3 in amino acids: CASSLDLAAGQETQYF. The DNA of the CDR3 is TGTGCCAGCAGCTTAGATCTGGCGGCGGGCCAAGAGACCCAGTACTTC.

This clonotype appeared many times. DNA for the CDR3: TGTGCCAGCAGTTACTCGAAGGGGGGCTACGAGCAGTACTTC. It is translated as CASSYSKGGYEQYF. This sequence joins TRBV6-6 and TRBJ2-7; D tentatively fits TRBD1 or TRBD2 (6 bases each). The CDR3 has 14 amino acids. Germline-derived CDR1 and CDR2 are MNHNY and SVGAGI (reference sequence). V gave up 0 bases and J gave up 3 bases, with 9 bases separating them.

This clonotype has just a few counts. This sequence joins TRBV11-2 and TRBJ1-1; TRBD1 might be the D (5 bases). Germline-derived CDR1 and CDR2 are SGHAT and FQNNGV. V lost 6 bases and J 4 bases, leaving 9 bases between the germline ends. This CDR3 is 12 amino acids long. The CDR3 loop reads CASSWGGTEAFF. CDR3 nucleotides: TGTGCCAGCAGTTGGGGGGGCACTGAAGCTTTCTTT.

The chain uses TRBV5-4 and TRBJ1-6, with 7 nucleotides matching TRBD1. Germline CDR1 SGHNT, CDR2 YYREEE (reference sequence). This CDR3 has 18 residues. The V and J ends lost 4 bases and 0 bases, in that order; junction bases with no gene match: 10. This CDR3 is CASSTRGRGSSYNSPLHF. DNA for the CDR3: TGTGCCAGCAGCACCCGGGGCAGGGGGAGCTCCTATAATTCACCCCTCCACTTT.

This clonotype was picked up many times. V usage is TRBV27 and J usage is TRBJ2-1; 11 positions match TRBD2. The CDR3 is 16 amino acids. V shed 1 base, J shed 10 bases, and the junction held 9 bases outside the gene matches. Germline V gives CDR1 MNHEY, CDR2 SMNVEV (reference sequence). As DNA, the CDR3 is TGTGCCAGCAGTTTATTTGGTGGGACTAGCGGTCGCGAGCAGTTCTTC. Amino acids: CASSLFGGTSGREQFF.

In its sample, this clonotype was seen many times. The chain uses TRBV18 and TRBJ1-6, with 12 bases that match TRBD1. Germline V gives CDR1 KGHSH, CDR2 LQKENI. After removal of 3 bases from V and 6 bases from J, the junction contained 6 bases not matched to a gene. CDR3 length: 17 residues. CDR3 nucleotides: TGTGCCAGCTCACCCCGGGACAGGGGGCCGGTTAATTCACCCCTCCACTTT. It is translated as CASSPRDRGPVNSPLHF.

The chain recombines TRBV29-1 with TRBJ2-7; possibly TRBD1 or TRBD2 for D (6 bases each). Per germline, CDR1 SQVTM and CDR2 ANQGSEA. The CDR3 length is 13 residues. V was shortened by 4 bases and J by 2 bases, with 12 bases between the two germline ends. Here the CDR3 reads CSVGGARAYEQYF. In DNA form, the CDR3 reads TGCAGCGTTGGGGGGGCGCGAGCCTACGAGCAGTACTTC.

The V call is TRBV4-1, the J call TRBJ2-1; 10 nucleotides match TRBD1. With 4 bases clipped from V and 7 bases from J, the junction kept 4 bases outside the gene matches. The CDR3 totals 14 residues. Germline CDR1 and CDR2: MGHRA and YSYEKL. The CDR3 sequence is CASSLRTGGNEQFF. CDR3 coding DNA: TGCGCCAGCAGCCTTCGGACAGGGGGGAATGAGCAGTTCTTC.

Ten or more counts support this clonotype. The DNA for the CDR3 is TGTGCCAGCAGCTTTGATAGCGGGAACACCGGGGAGCTGTTTTTT. Its translation is CASSFDSGNTGELFF. The chain has TRBV13 and TRBJ2-2, with D possibly being TRBD2 (6 bases). This CDR3 is built from 15 residues. Germline V gives CDR1 PRHDT, CDR2 FYEKMQ (reference sequence). Trimming left V 3 bases short and J 1 base short, with 9 bases between. Using reference TRBV13 and TRBJ2-2 for the parts outside the CDR3, the full variable domain is AAGVIQSPRHLIKEKRETATLKCYPIPRHDTVYWYQQGPGQDPQFLISFYEKMQSDKGSIPDRFSAQQFSDYHSELNMSSLELGDSALYFCASSFDSGNTGELFFGEGSRLTVL.

There are a few counts of this clonotype. The chain uses TRBV28 and TRBJ1-5, with 9 bases fitting TRBD1. CDR1 is MDHEN and CDR2 is SYDVKM in the germline V gene. Unmatched junction bases numbered 10, after V lost 4 bases and J lost 3 bases. The CDR3 runs 17 residues. This CDR3 reads CASSSPTGGHDNQPQHF. The CDR3 DNA follows: TGTGCCAGCAGTTCCCCGACAGGGGGTCACGACAATCAGCCCCAGCATTTT. The full variable domain, rest sourced from reference TRBV28 and TRBJ1-5, is DVKVTQSSRYLVKRTGEKVFLECVQDMDHENMFWYRQDPGLGLRLIYFSYDVKMKEKGDIPEGYSVSREKKERFSLILESASTNQTSMYLCASSSPTGGHDNQPQHFGDGTRLSIL.

CDR3: CASSLWTAPTLYEQYF. Written as DNA, the CDR3 is TGTGCCAGCAGTTTATGGACAGCCCCCACCCTCTACGAGCAGTACTTC. This chain uses TRBV28 with TRBJ2-7; D possibly corresponds to TRBD1 (5 bases). Trimming pared 0 bases from V and 3 bases from J, leaving 15 bases between. CDR3 size: 16 residues. In germline, CDR1 is MDHEN, CDR2 SYDVKM.

The chain recombines TRBV6-2 or TRBV6-3 with TRBJ2-4; D is ambiguous. The V end lost 6 bases, the J end lost 8 bases, and 8 bases lay between the germline ends. The CDR3 length is 11 residues. CDR1 MNHEY and CDR2 SVGEGT come from the germline V gene. This chain's CDR3 is CASRAGDIQYF. CDR3 DNA: TGTGCCAGCAGGGCTGGGGACATTCAGTACTTC.

This chain connects TRBV27 to TRBJ2-2, with a possible D match to TRBD2 (6 bases). There are 15 residues in the CDR3. Germline CDR1 is MNHEY and CDR2 is SMNVEV (reference sequence). Trimming took off 4 bases at V and 4 bases at J, with 13 bases between the two ends. In nucleotides, the CDR3 is TGTGCCAGCAGTTCGGAGGGAATAGGCACCGGGGAGCTGTTTTTT. Its protein is CASSSEGIGTGELFF.

V usage is TRBV28 and J usage is TRBJ1-1; D may be TRBD1 (5 bases). The ends were cut back, 3 bases at V and 11 bases at J, with 10 bases in the middle. CDR3 length: 11 amino acids. Germline assignment: CDR1 MDHEN and CDR2 SYDVKM. CDR3 bases: TGTGCCAGCAGTTTGGGGACCGGCGCTTTCTTT. Amino acid sequence: CASSLGTGAFF. The complete variable domain, with remaining parts taken from reference TRBV28 and TRBJ1-1, reads DVKVTQSSRYLVKRTGEKVFLECVQDMDHENMFWYRQDPGLGLRLIYFSYDVKMKEKGDIPEGYSVSREKKERFSLILESASTNQTSMYLCASSLGTGAFFGQGTRLTVV.